What follows are 7 T cell receptor beta chains derived from one specimen sequenced in a study of T cell repertoires in cytomegalovirus infection. Antigens of these TCRs are unknown. TCRdb itself ran the reads through MiXCR, one entry per CDR3 protein. This table has 150,000 or so distinct CDR3 sequences, around 30% appearing once. The source was CD8+ T cells from cultured PBMCs, collected from culture after CMV antigen stimulation. Receptor source: a human donor in good health (CMV status not recorded). Some clones in this sample may be carry-over from other donors' samples.

The rearrangement joins TRBV4-1 to TRBJ2-1; no definite D call. The germline V gene has CDR1 MGHRA and CDR2 YSYEKL. This CDR3 has 14 amino acids. Trimming cost V 4 bases and J 6 bases, with 13 bases left between them. The chain's CDR3 is CASSPWTDRNEQFF. CDR3 nucleotides: TGCGCCAGCAGCCCCTGGACGGACCGCAATGAGCAGTTCTTC.

This chain joins TRBV6-6 and TRBJ2-3; the D is unclear. The V and J ends lost 0 bases and 0 bases respectively, with 10 bases between them. CDR1 is MNHNY and CDR2 is SVGAGI in the germline V gene (reference sequence). The CDR3 is made up of 16 amino acids. DNA for the CDR3: TGTGCCAGCAGTTACTCTCCGCGCTCTAGCACAGATACGCAGTATTTT. It codes for CASSYSPRSSTDTQYF.

This clonotype was counted a few times. The gene calls are TRBV12-3 or TRBV12-4 and TRBJ2-1; no clear D gene. The CDR3 sequence is 13 residues long. The V gene lost 3 bases and the J gene lost 4 bases, with 7 bases spanning the gap. The CDR3 DNA reads TGTGCCAGCAGTTTCAACGATTACAATGAGCAGTTCTTC. Residues: CASSFNDYNEQFF.

A few counts support this clonotype. The chain employs TRBV6-1 and TRBJ1-2; D gene uncertain. The CDR3 length is 14 residues. Trimming cost V 4 bases and J 3 bases, with 12 bases left between them. Germline V gene data show CDR1 as MNHNS and CDR2 as SASEGT. CDR3: CASSVKQKDYGYTF. The DNA for the CDR3 is TGTGCCAGCAGTGTAAAACAGAAAGACTATGGCTACACCTTC.

This clonotype occurred a few times. The rearrangement links TRBV25-1 to TRBJ2-3; D is unclear. Germline CDR1 reads MGHDK; CDR2 reads SYGVNS. Trimming shortened V by 2 bases and J by 3 bases, and 9 bases separated the two germline ends. CDR3 size: 14 residues. The CDR3 here is CASSERSLTDTQYF. The CDR3 DNA follows: TGTGCCAGCAGTGAAAGGAGCCTAACAGATACGCAGTATTTT.

The V and J genes are TRBV20-1 and TRBJ2-1; TRBD2 matches at 9 bases. J gave up 4 bases and V 2 bases, and 3 bases lay outside the gene matches. CDR1 is DFQATT, CDR2 SNEGSKA, per germline (reference sequence). The CDR3 sequence is 14 residues long. In nucleotides, the CDR3 is TGCAGTGCTAGAAGCGGGGGGTCGTACAATGAGCAGTTCTTC. Residues: CSARSGGSYNEQFF.

This clonotype was picked up many times. The V gene is TRBV7-3, the J gene TRBJ2-2; perhaps TRBD2 as D (6 bases). Germline CDR1 and CDR2: SGHTA and FQGTGA. The CDR3 runs 16 residues. V was shortened by 4 bases and J by 6 bases, with 18 bases between the two germline ends. The CDR3 DNA reads TGTGCCAGCAGCTCCACGGGACTCCCGGGGGCCGGGGAGCTGTTTTTT. It yields the protein CASSSTGLPGAGELFF.